The clone carrying this T cell receptor beta chain was picked up a small number of times. This record belongs to a study of monozygotic twins with cystic fibrosis. Study-wide context: Library input was around 3.2 micrograms of fragmented DNA, with 15 PCR cycles.

Profiling relied on immunoSEQ multiplex PCR, and the TCRdb table lists in-frame clones only, not all of them. Here the sample spans over 30,000 clones, approximately 72% being singletons. Germline V gene sequence: CDR1 GTSNPN, CDR2 SVGIG (reference sequence). The trim removed 2 bases at V and 4 bases at J, leaving 14 bases unmatched. The CDR3 runs 17 residues. The TCR comes from a girl aged 5 to 17 with cystic fibrosis. The genes are TRBV30 and TRBJ2-7; TRBD2 agrees at 10 bases. The sequencing input was blood. The CDR3 coding sequence is TGTGCCTGGAGTTTCCAATCGATAGCGGGAGGTATATACGAGCAGTACTTC. It translates to CAWSFQSIAGGIYEQYF.